The sequence of this TCR beta chain was determined in a study of T cells in Graves' hyperthyroidism and ophthalmopathy. Patients were excluded because of uncontrolled infection, other autoimmune disease, pregnancy or lactation. Clinical symptoms, serum thyroxine, TRAb, thyroid ultrasound and orbital computed tomography established diagnosis. RNA transcripts provided the source from which TCR beta CDR3 regions were amplified. A set of HTBI primers served as the primers for a first-round RT-PCR of the TCR CDR3. TCRdb reprocessed the multiplex PCR reads via MiXCR and lists one record per CDR3 protein. The top ten hold 25% to 35% of the sample, which has roughly 500,000 distinct CDR3 sequences, roughly 15% seen once. This CDR3 region has 17 residues. Germline trimming cut 5 bases from V and 3 bases from J; bases unmatched to any gene: 10. CDR1 and CDR2 from the germline V gene are SGHTA and FQGTGA. Study outcomes and limitations: Model output signaled ophthalmopathy a median 6.5 months ahead of onset. Most clonotypes expanded in the thyroid (above 0.001) were also present in blood.

This clonotype was observed a handful of times. Antigen specificity is unknown. Specimen: blood. The receptor comes from a young woman with Graves' ophthalmopathy. This chain links TRBV7-3 with TRBJ2-1; the match to TRBD2 covers 10 bases. The CDR3 loop reads CASSPRTLAGVYNEQFF. DNA of the CDR3: TGTGCCAGCAGCCCCAGGACCCTAGCGGGAGTCTACAATGAGCAGTTCTTC.